This note documents a single TCR beta chain sequence. The antigen remains unidentified. This specimen belongs to a study of blood T cells in healthy people across ages. Broader study findings: In these data, TCR beta diversity tracked strongly with naive T cell percentage.

A second PCR of 7 to 11 cycles used a sample-barcoded 5' primer and a J-beta primer mix. Each CDR3 protein is one row after TCRdb ran MiXCR on the 5' RACE reads. This table has around 400,000 distinct CDR3 sequences, roughly half appearing once. This clonotype was sampled from a man in his 60s in good health. Material: blood.

The CDR3 DNA reads TGTGCCAGCAGCCAAATGGCGGGAGTTCATCCAGATACGCAGTATTTT. It encodes CASSQMAGVHPDTQYF. V is TRBV3-1 and J is TRBJ2-3; the match to TRBD2 covers 7 bases. Trimming removed 2 bases from V and 4 bases from J; junction bases left unmatched: 9. CDR3 length: 16 amino acids. From germline, CDR1 is LGHDT and CDR2 YNNKEL (reference sequence).